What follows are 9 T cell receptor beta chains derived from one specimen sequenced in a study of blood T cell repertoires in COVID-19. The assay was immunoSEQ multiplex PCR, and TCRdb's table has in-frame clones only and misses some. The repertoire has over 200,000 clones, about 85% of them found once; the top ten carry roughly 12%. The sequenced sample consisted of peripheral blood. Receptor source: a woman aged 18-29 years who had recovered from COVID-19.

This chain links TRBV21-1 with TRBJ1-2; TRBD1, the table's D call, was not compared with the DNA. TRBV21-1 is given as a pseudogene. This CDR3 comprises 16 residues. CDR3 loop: CASSKRDKLSHYGYTF. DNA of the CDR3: TGTGCCAGCAGCAAAAGGGACAAATTATCTCACTATGGCTACACCTTC.

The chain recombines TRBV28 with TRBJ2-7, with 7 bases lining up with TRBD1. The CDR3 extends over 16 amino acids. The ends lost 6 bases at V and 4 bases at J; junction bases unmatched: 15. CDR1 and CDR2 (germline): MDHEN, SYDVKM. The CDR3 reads CASSHTAGTAPYEQYF. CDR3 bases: TGTGCCAGCAGCCATACCGCCGGGACAGCACCTTACGAGCAGTACTTC.

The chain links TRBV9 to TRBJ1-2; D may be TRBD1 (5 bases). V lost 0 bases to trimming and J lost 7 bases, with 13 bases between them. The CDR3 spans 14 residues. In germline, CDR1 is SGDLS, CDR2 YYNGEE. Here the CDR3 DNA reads TGTGCCAGCAGCGTAGAGGTTAGGGGAAGTGGCTACACCTTC. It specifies CASSVEVRGSGYTF.

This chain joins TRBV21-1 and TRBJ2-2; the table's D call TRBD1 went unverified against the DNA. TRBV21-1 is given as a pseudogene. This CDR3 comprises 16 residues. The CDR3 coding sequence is TGTGCCAGCAGCAAAGCAGGGACAGGAAACACCGGGGAGCTGTTTTTT. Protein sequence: CASSKAGTGNTGELFF.

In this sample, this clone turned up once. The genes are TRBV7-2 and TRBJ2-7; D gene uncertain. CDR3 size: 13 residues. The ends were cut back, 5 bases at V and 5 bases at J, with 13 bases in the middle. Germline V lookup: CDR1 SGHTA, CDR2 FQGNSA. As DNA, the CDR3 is TGTGCCAGCAGCGCCCAAACGAGAGACGAGCAGTACTTC. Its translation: CASSAQTRDEQYF.

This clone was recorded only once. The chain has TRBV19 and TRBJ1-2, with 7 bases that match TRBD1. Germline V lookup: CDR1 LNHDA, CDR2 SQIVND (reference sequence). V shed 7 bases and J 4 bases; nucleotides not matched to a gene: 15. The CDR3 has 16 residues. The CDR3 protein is CASKKAEGAIGYGYTF. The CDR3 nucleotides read TGTGCCAGTAAGAAGGCGGAGGGGGCTATCGGCTATGGCTACACCTTC.

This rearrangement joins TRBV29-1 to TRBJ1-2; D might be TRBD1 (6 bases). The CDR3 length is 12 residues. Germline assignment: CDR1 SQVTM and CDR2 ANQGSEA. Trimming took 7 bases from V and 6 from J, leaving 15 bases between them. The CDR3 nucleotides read TGCAGCGGAAAAGGGGGTGGCGATGGCTACACCTTC. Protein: CSGKGGGDGYTF. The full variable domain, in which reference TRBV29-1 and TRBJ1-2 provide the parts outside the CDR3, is SAVISQKPSRDICQRGTSLTIQCQVDSQVTMMFWYRQQPGQSLTLIATANQGSEATYESGFVIDKFPISRPNLTFSTLTVSNMSPEDSSIYLCSGKGGGDGYTFGSGTRLTVV.

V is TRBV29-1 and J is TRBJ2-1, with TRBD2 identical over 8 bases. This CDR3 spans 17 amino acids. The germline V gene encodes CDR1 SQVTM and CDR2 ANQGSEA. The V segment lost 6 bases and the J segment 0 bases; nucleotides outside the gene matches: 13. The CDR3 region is CSVYNILAVSSYNEQFF. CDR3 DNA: TGCAGCGTCTACAATATACTAGCGGTCAGCTCCTACAATGAGCAGTTCTTC.

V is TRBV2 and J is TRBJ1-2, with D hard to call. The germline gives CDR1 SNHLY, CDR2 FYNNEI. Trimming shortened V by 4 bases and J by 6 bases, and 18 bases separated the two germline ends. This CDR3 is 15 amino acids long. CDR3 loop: CASSVTMDSAHGYTF. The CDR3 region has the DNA TGTGCCAGCAGTGTAACGATGGACTCCGCGCATGGCTACACCTTC.